The 8 T cell receptor beta chains listed next were all sequenced from one sample in a study of PD-L1 blockade in urothelial cancer. Assay: immunoSEQ multiplex PCR; the TCRdb copy retains only in-frame clones and omits some. The sample consists of 40,000 or so clones, 82% of them appearing once. The specimen comprised PBMCs, sampled around atezolizumab (anti-PD-L1) treatment. The receptors were sampled from a man aged 55 to 69 with urothelial cancer.

This chain connects TRBV18 to TRBJ1-1, with unresolved D. V shed 6 bases and J shed 4 bases, with 9 bases lying between them. Germline lookup yields CDR1 KGHSH and CDR2 LQKENI. This CDR3 spans 12 amino acids. CDR3 loop: CASSPIPTEAFF. CDR3 DNA: TGTGCCAGCTCCCCTATCCCCACTGAAGCTTTCTTT.

This sequence joins TRBV28 and TRBJ1-2, with D maybe TRBD1 (6 bases). This CDR3 contains 13 residues. The V and J ends lost 6 bases and 5 bases respectively, with 13 bases between them. The germline gives CDR1 MDHEN, CDR2 SYDVKM. CDR3 nucleotides: TGTGCCAGCAGCACGGACAGCGGTTATGGCTACACCTTC. Translating it yields CASSTDSGYGYTF.

This sequence joins TRBV13 and TRBJ2-1; D is possibly TRBD1 (6 bases). Germline-derived CDR1 and CDR2 are PRHDT and FYEKMQ (reference sequence). V was cut by 4 bases and J by 6 bases, with 10 bases left in between. CDR3 length equals 13 residues. The CDR3 nucleotides are TGTGCCAGCAGCTCGCAGGGGTCCAATGAGCAGTTCTTC. Amino acid sequence: CASSSQGSNEQFF.

The chain carries TRBV30 and TRBJ2-1, with a weak D call TRBD2 (7 bases). The CDR3 loop spans 14 amino acids. Trimming pared 7 bases from V and 9 bases from J, leaving 22 bases between. The germline V gene encodes CDR1 GTSNPN and CDR2 SVGIG (reference sequence). CDR3 amino acids: CAYREGGAHPEQFF. DNA of the CDR3: TGTGCCTATCGAGAGGGGGGGGCGCATCCTGAGCAGTTCTTC.

This clone counts as large. The chain employs TRBV10-3 and TRBJ1-2, with D tentatively TRBD1 (5 bases). Trimming took off 4 bases at V and 8 bases at J, with 17 bases between the two ends. This CDR3 has 14 residues. Germline loops: CDR1 ENHRY, CDR2 SYGVKD. The CDR3 is CAISGPGRGDGYTF. CDR3 sequence (DNA): TGTGCCATCAGTGGTCCGGGCCGGGGGGACGGCTACACCTTC.

The V and J genes are TRBV28 and TRBJ2-1; 8 bases match TRBD1. The CDR3 is 15 amino acids. In germline, CDR1 is MDHEN, CDR2 SYDVKM. Trimming took 4 bases from V and 7 from J; bases not matched to a gene: 9. CDR3 protein: CASSSTGQGRNEQFF. The CDR3 DNA follows: TGTGCCAGCAGTTCCACCGGACAGGGAAGGAATGAGCAGTTCTTC.

This chain connects TRBV7-8 to TRBJ1-6, with D hard to call. Deletions cut 0 bases from V and 7 bases from J, with 7 bases between. Germline V gene sequence: CDR1 SGHVS, CDR2 FQNEAQ. The length of the CDR3 is 14 residues. The CDR3 coding sequence is TGTGCCAGCAGCTTAGCGCGGGAGAATTCACCCCTCCACTTT. Translating it yields CASSLARENSPLHF.

The gene calls are TRBV7-2 and TRBJ1-2, with TRBD1 matching 7 bases. CDR3 length: 16 amino acids. J gave up 7 bases and V 2 bases, and 13 bases lay outside the gene matches. CDR1 and CDR2 from the germline V gene are SGHTA and FQGNSA. The CDR3 sequence: CASSLPRGRVGLGYTF. CDR3 DNA sequence: TGTGCCAGCAGCTTACCTAGGGGGCGCGTTGGACTTGGCTACACCTTC.